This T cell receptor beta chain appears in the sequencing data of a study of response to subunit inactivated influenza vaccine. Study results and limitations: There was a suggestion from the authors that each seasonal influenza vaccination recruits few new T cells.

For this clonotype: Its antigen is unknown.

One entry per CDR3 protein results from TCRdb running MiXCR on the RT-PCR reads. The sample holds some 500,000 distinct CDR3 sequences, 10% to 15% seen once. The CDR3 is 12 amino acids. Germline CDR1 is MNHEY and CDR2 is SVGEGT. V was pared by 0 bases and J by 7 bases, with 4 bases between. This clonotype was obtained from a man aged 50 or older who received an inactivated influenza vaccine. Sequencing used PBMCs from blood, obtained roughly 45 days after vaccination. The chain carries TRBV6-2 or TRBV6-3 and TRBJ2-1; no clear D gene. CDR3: CASSYSRNEQFF. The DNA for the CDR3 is TGTGCCAGCAGTTACTCGAGGAATGAGCAGTTCTTC.